The clone carrying this T cell receptor beta chain turned up a few times. Its antigen is not identified. The source of the sample is a study of blood T cells in healthy people across ages. In the study overall: Template switching retrieved approximately one barcoded beta molecule for each two T cells. General observations from the study: Donor CMV infection status was unknown, possibly confounding age-related changes in expanded clonotypes.

Alongside a J-beta primer mix, a sample-barcoded 5' primer served in a second PCR lasting roughly 6 to 11 cycles. Each of the cDNA molecules was tagged by a template-switch adaptor with 12 random nucleotides. MiXCR, applied by TCRdb to the 5' RACE reads, yields one record per CDR3 protein. The sample holds 500,000 to 700,000 distinct CDR3 sequences, about 28% seen once. Sequenced input: blood. The sequence came from a woman of 80 years or more in good health.

The CDR3 bases are TGTGCCAGCAGCCCCCGGGCTGGGGGTCGTCCCACTGAAGCTTTCTTT. Its protein is CASSPRAGGRPTEAFF. The chain links TRBV6-1 to TRBJ1-1; D possibly corresponds to TRBD1 (5 bases). The V end was cut by 6 bases, the J end by 4 bases, with 21 bases between. This CDR3 comprises 16 residues. The germline V gene encodes CDR1 MNHNS and CDR2 SASEGT.